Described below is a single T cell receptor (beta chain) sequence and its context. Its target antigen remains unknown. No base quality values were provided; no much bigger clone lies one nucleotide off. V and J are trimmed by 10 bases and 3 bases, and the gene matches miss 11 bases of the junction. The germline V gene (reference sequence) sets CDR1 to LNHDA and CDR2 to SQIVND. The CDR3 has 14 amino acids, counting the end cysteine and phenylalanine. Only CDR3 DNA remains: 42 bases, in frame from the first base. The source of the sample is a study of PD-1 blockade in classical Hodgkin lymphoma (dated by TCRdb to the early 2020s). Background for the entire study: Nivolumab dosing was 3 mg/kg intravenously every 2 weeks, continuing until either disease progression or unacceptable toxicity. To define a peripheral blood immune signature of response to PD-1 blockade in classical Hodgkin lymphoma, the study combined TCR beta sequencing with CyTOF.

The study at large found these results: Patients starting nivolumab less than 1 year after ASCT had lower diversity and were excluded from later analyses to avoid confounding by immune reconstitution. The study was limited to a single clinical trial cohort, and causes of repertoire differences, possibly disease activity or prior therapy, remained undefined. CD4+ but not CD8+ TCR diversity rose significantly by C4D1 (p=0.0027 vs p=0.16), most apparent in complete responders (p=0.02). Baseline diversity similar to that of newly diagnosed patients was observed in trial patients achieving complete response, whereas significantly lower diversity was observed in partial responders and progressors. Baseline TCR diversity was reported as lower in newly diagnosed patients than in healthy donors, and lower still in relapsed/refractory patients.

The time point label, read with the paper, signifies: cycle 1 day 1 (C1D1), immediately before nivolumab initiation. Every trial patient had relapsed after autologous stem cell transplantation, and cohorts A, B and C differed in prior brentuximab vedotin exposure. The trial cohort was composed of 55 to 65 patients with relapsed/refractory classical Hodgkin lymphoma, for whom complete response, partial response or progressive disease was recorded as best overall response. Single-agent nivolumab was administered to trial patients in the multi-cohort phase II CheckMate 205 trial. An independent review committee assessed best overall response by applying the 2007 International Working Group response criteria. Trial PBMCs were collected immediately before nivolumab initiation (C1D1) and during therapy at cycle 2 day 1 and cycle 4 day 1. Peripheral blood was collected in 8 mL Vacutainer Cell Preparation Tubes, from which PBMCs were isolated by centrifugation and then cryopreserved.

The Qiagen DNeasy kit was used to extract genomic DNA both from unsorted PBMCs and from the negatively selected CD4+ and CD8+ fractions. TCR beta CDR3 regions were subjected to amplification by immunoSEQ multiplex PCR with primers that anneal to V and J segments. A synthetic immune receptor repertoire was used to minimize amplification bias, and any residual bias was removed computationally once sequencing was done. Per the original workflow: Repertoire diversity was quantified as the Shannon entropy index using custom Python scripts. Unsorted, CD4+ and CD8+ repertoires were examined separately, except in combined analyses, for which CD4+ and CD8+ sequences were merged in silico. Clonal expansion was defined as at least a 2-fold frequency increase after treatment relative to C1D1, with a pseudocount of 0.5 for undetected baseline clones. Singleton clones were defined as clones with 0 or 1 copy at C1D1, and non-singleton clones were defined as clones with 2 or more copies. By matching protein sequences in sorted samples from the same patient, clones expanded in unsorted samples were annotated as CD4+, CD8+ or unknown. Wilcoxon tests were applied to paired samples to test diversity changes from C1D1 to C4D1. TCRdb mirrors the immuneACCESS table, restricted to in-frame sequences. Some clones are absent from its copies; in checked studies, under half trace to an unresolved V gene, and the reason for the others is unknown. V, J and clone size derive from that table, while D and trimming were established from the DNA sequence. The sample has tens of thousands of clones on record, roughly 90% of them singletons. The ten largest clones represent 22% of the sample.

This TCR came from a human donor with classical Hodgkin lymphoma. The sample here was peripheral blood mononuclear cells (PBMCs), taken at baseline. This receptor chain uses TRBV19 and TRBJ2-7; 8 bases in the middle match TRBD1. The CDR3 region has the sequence CATQKTGGIYEQYF. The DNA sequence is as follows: TGTGCCACCCAGAAAACAGGGGGAATCTACGAGCAGTACTTC.